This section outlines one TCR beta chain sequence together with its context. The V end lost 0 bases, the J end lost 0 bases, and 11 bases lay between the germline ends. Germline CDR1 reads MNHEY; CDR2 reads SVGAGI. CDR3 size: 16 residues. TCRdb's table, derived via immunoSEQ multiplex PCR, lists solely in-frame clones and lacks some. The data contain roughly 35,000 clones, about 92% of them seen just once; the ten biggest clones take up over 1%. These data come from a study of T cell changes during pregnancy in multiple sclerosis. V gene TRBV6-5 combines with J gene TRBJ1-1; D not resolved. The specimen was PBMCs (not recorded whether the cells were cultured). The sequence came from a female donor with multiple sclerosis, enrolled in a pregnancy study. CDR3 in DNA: TGTGCCAGCAGTTACTCGACGGGTTACATGAACACTGAAGCTTTCTTT. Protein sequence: CASSYSTGYMNTEAFF.